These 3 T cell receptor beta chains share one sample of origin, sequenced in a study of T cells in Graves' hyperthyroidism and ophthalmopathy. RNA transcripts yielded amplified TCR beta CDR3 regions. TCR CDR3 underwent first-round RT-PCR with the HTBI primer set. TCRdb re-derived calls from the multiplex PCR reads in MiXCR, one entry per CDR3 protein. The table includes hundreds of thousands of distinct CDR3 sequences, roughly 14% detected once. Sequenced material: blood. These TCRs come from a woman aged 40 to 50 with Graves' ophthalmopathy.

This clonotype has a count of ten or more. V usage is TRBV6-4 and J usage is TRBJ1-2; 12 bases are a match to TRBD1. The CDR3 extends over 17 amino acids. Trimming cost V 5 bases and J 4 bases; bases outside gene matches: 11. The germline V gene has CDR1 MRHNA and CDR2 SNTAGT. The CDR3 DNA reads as TGTGCCAGCAGTCCAACGGGGGGGACAGGGGGCGTCTATGGCTACACCTTC. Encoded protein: CASSPTGGTGGVYGYTF.

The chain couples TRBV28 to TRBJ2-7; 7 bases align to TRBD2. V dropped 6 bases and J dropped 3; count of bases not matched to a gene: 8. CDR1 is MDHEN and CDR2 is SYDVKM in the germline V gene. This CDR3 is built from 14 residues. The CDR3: CASSLAERIYEQYF. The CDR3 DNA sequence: TGTGCCAGCAGCCTAGCGGAGAGGATCTACGAGCAGTACTTC.

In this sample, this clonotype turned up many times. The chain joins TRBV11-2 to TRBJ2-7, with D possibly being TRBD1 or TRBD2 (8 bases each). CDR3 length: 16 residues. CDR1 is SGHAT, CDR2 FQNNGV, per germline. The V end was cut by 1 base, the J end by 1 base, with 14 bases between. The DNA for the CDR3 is TGTGCCAGCAGCTTAGTAGCGGGACAGGCATCCTACGAGCAGTACTTC. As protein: CASSLVAGQASYEQYF. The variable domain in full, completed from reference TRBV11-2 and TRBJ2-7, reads EAGVAQSPRYKIIEKRQSVAFWCNPISGHATLYWYQQILGQGPKLLIQFQNNGVVDDSQLPKDRFSAERLKGVDSTLKIQPAKLEDSAVYLCASSLVAGQASYEQYFGPGTRLTVT.